The entry that follows covers one T cell receptor (beta chain) sequence. Its antigen is not known. The data are from a study of cytotoxic CD8 clonotypes in ibrutinib-treated CLL. Study summary: Responses: approximately 25 partial, 2 complete; after median roughly 68 months, roughly 14 stayed remitted, approximately twelve progressed.

The CDR3 consists of 13 residues. With 2 bases clipped from V and 6 bases from J, the junction kept 5 bases outside the gene matches. CDR1 GTSNPN and CDR2 SVGIG come from the germline V gene (reference sequence). Study findings and constraints: Baseline levels were approached again at progression, after clonality had risen at ibrutinib response. Clonotypes that were public were uncommon, and they contracted or stayed stable on treatment. Exceeding age-matched healthy donors, baseline clonality also tracked the counts of circulating CD8+ T cells.

Profiled with immunoSEQ multiplex PCR; TCRdb holds only in-frame clones, not every one. The sample gives about 200,000 clones, more than 65% of which show up once; roughly 5.9% is in the top ten. Sample: PBMCs, taken after 12 months of ibrutinib treatment. The source is a human donor with chronic lymphocytic leukemia. This chain joins TRBV30 and TRBJ2-7; 9 bases agree with TRBD2. The CDR3 here is CAWSISGSGEQYF. CDR3 nucleotide sequence: TGTGCCTGGAGTATTAGCGGGAGTGGCGAGCAGTACTTC.